These 24 T cell receptor beta chains share one sample of origin, sequenced in a study of follicular helper T cells after annual influenza vaccination. Only in-frame clones appear in the TCRdb table, and some are missing; sequencing was by immunoSEQ multiplex PCR. The data show some 7,000 clones, approximately 78% seen once. Noted time point: 2015-2016 season, 7 days after influenza vaccination. The sequencing here drew on CXCR5- memory CD4+ T cells sorted from blood, taken 7 days after influenza vaccination. All receptors derive from an adult who received the influenza vaccine.

V gene TRBV4-1 combines with J gene TRBJ1-1; TRBD1 might be the D (5 bases). The V gene's germline CDR1 is MGHRA and CDR2 YSYEKL. The CDR3 has 12 residues. Trimming took off 4 bases at V and 11 bases at J, with 14 bases between the two ends. The chain's CDR3 is CASSPLQGSAFF. The CDR3 DNA reads as TGCGCCAGCAGCCCCCTGCAGGGTTCGGCTTTCTTT.

The chain couples TRBV9 to TRBJ1-3, with D uncertain. Between the trimmed V and J ends, which lost 2 bases and 1 base, there was a span of 10 bases. Germline V gene lookup returns CDR1 SGDLS and CDR2 YYNGEE. This CDR3 has 15 amino acids. CDR3 region: CASSVDVRSGNTIYF. In nucleotides, the CDR3 is TGTGCCAGCAGCGTCGATGTGCGATCTGGAAACACCATATATTTT.

V is TRBV11-2 and J is TRBJ2-1; D might be TRBD1 (8 bases). Germline V gene data show CDR1 as SGHAT and CDR2 as FQNNGV. V lost 5 bases, J lost 8 bases, and 22 bases lay in between. CDR3 size: 16 residues. Here the CDR3 reads CASSPRGLAAWDEQFF. DNA of the CDR3: TGTGCCAGCAGCCCCAGGGGGCTAGCGGCCTGGGATGAGCAGTTCTTC.

The J gene is TRBJ2-1, the V gene TRBV18; no reliable D call. In germline, CDR1 is KGHSH, CDR2 LQKENI. The germline V and J ends were trimmed by 3 bases and 5 bases, with 5 bases remaining between them. The CDR3 runs 12 residues. DNA of the CDR3: TGTGCCAGCTCACCGGAGAACAATGAGCAGTTCTTC. It encodes CASSPENNEQFF.

This chain links TRBV19 with TRBJ2-3, with TRBD2 identical over 8 bases. V lost 3 bases, J lost 3 bases, and 2 bases stayed unmatched. From germline, CDR1 is LNHDA and CDR2 SQIVND (reference sequence). The CDR3 covers 14 residues. The chain's CDR3 is CASSMGLVTDTQYF. The DNA of the CDR3 is TGTGCCAGTAGTATGGGACTAGTAACAGATACGCAGTATTTT.

V gene TRBV7-2 combines with J gene TRBJ1-1; 7 nucleotides match TRBD1. V lost 5 bases to trimming and J lost 5 bases; unmatched junction nucleotides: 8. Germline CDR1 is SGHTA and CDR2 is FQGNSA. The CDR3 totals 14 residues. This CDR3 is CASSPLQGRTEAFF. The CDR3 DNA follows: TGTGCCAGCAGCCCCCTACAGGGGAGGACTGAAGCTTTCTTT.

This sequence joins TRBV6-1 and TRBJ2-5, with 8 nucleotides matching TRBD1. Per germline, CDR1 MNHNS and CDR2 SASEGT. V lost 5 bases and J lost 5; bases outside the gene matches: 7. The CDR3 is made up of 14 amino acids. In DNA, the CDR3 is TGTGCCAGCAGTAGGACAGGGAGGCACGAGACCCAGTACTTC. It encodes CASSRTGRHETQYF.

This chain uses TRBV7-2 with TRBJ2-7; 8 positions match TRBD1. Trimming at V came to 0 bases and at J to 5 bases, leaving 6 bases not matched to a gene. The CDR3 has 15 amino acids. CDR1 is SGHTA, CDR2 FQGNSA, per germline. The CDR3 region is CASSLAVAGGDEQYF. The CDR3 nucleotides are TGTGCCAGCAGCTTAGCGGTGGCAGGGGGCGACGAGCAGTACTTC.

V usage is TRBV28 and J usage is TRBJ1-3; no clear D gene. CDR3 length equals 16 residues. The germline V gene encodes CDR1 MDHEN and CDR2 SYDVKM. Trimming pared 6 bases from V and 0 bases from J, leaving 15 bases between. As DNA, the CDR3 is TGTGCCAGCAGCCCCCTTACACGATTCTCTGGAAACACCATATATTTT. Protein: CASSPLTRFSGNTIYF.

The J gene is TRBJ2-7, the V gene TRBV5-4; TRBD1 is a possible D gene (5 bases). The germline V gene encodes CDR1 SGHNT and CDR2 YYREEE (reference sequence). This CDR3 region has 14 residues. V was cut by 0 bases and J by 3 bases, with 10 bases left in between. The CDR3 is CASSLEEGDYEQYF. CDR3 coding DNA: TGTGCCAGCAGCTTGGAGGAAGGGGACTACGAGCAGTACTTC.

The V gene is TRBV5-6, the J gene TRBJ2-3, with 10 bases that match TRBD1. V lost 4 bases to trimming and J lost 2 bases; unmatched junction nucleotides: 7. The CDR3 is 16 residues long. Germline V gene lookup returns CDR1 SGHDT and CDR2 YYEEEE. DNA of the CDR3: TGTGCCAGCAGCGGGGGACAGGGGTCCGTCACAGATACGCAGTATTTT. Encoded protein: CASSGGQGSVTDTQYF.

V gene TRBV19 combines with J gene TRBJ2-1, with D perhaps matching TRBD2 (5 bases). The CDR3 has 14 amino acids. Germline assignment: CDR1 LNHDA and CDR2 SQIVND (reference sequence). V lost 7 bases and J lost 0, with 10 bases in between. The CDR3 bases are TGTGCCAGTAAGGAGGTTAGCTCCTACAATGAGCAGTTCTTC. Translated, it gives CASKEVSSYNEQFF.

The gene calls are TRBV13 and TRBJ2-3, with 10 bases that match TRBD1. This CDR3 comprises 16 residues. Looked up from germline, CDR1 is PRHDT and CDR2 is FYEKMQ (reference sequence). V lost 3 bases, J lost 2 bases, and 5 bases stayed unmatched. The CDR3 spells CASSFRQGAPTDTQYF. Written as DNA, the CDR3 is TGTGCCAGCAGCTTCAGACAGGGGGCCCCCACAGATACGCAGTATTTT. The full variable domain, its missing parts supplied by reference TRBV13 and TRBJ2-3, is AAGVIQSPRHLIKEKRETATLKCYPIPRHDTVYWYQQGPGQDPQFLISFYEKMQSDKGSIPDRFSAQQFSDYHSELNMSSLELGDSALYFCASSFRQGAPTDTQYFGPGTRLTVL.

V and J are TRBV27 and TRBJ2-1; 11 nucleotides align to TRBD2. Germline V gene sequence: CDR1 MNHEY, CDR2 SMNVEV (reference sequence). The CDR3 is 16 amino acids. V was clipped by 5 bases and J by 7 bases; unmatched bases: 10. DNA of the CDR3: TGTGCCAGCAGTCCGCTGACTAGCGGGGCTCGGAATGAGCAGTTCTTC. Protein: CASSPLTSGARNEQFF.

V gene TRBV7-2 combines with J gene TRBJ2-3, with D tentatively TRBD1 (6 bases). V lost 5 bases to trimming and J lost 4 bases, with 16 bases between them. Germline-derived CDR1 and CDR2 are SGHTA and FQGNSA. The CDR3 runs to 15 residues. In DNA, the CDR3 is TGTGCCAGCAGCCAATCGGGACAAGTGGCAGATACGCAGTATTTT. As protein: CASSQSGQVADTQYF.

The V gene is TRBV6-5, the J gene TRBJ1-1; D gene uncertain. The CDR3 loop spans 14 amino acids. Trimming removed 6 bases from V and 0 bases from J, with 11 bases in between. Germline V gene sequence: CDR1 MNHEY, CDR2 SVGAGI. CDR3 protein: CASSPGRMNTEAFF. DNA of the CDR3: TGTGCCAGCAGCCCCGGGCGGATGAACACTGAAGCTTTCTTT.

This sequence joins TRBV2 and TRBJ1-1, with D perhaps TRBD1 (6 bases). The CDR3 is 15 residues long. V dropped 8 bases and J dropped 6 bases, with 22 bases sitting between them. The germline gives CDR1 SNHLY, CDR2 FYNNEI. CDR3 protein: CASRQEGQGIAEAFF. The CDR3 DNA is TGTGCCAGCCGCCAGGAGGGGCAGGGGATCGCTGAAGCTTTCTTT.

This clone has more than one count but fewer than ten. The rearrangement uses TRBV28 and TRBJ2-7, with D unresolved. The V gene's germline CDR1 is MDHEN and CDR2 SYDVKM. The CDR3 length is 12 residues. V shed 6 bases and J shed 7 bases, with 13 bases lying between them. This CDR3 reads CASRVVLGEQYF. The CDR3 DNA sequence: TGTGCCAGCAGGGTAGTCCTTGGGGAGCAGTACTTC. Drawing the rest from reference TRBV28 and TRBJ2-7, the complete variable domain is DVKVTQSSRYLVKRTGEKVFLECVQDMDHENMFWYRQDPGLGLRLIYFSYDVKMKEKGDIPEGYSVSREKKERFSLILESASTNQTSMYLCASRVVLGEQYFGPGTRLTVT.

In its sample, this clone was seen once. The chain recombines TRBV5-1 with TRBJ2-3; D not resolved. Deletions cut 3 bases from V and 3 bases from J, with 8 bases between. CDR1 SGHRS and CDR2 YFSETQ come from the germline V gene. The CDR3 covers 13 residues. DNA for the CDR3: TGCGCCAGCAGCTCTGGGCGGACAGATACGCAGTATTTT. Protein: CASSSGRTDTQYF.

In regard to this clone: Other nucleotide sequences from this sample produce the same CDR3. The V call is TRBV5-6, the J call TRBJ2-5, with 11 bases aligning to TRBD2. In germline, CDR1 is SGHDT, CDR2 YYEEEE. Germline trimming cut 4 bases from V and 7 bases from J; bases unmatched to any gene: 18. The CDR3 loop spans 18 amino acids. The DNA of the CDR3 is TGTGCCAGCAGCCTGCCGGGATTAGCGGGGGGGCACGATGGGACCCAGTACTTC. Translated: CASSLPGLAGGHDGTQYF.

The chain links TRBV7-2 to TRBJ2-5; the D is unclear. Deletions cut 5 bases from V and 5 bases from J, with 12 bases between. The germline gives CDR1 SGHTA, CDR2 FQGNSA. CDR3 size: 13 residues. CDR3 nucleotides: TGTGCCAGCAGCCCAGCGTCCCGGGAGACCCAGTACTTC. It specifies CASSPASRETQYF.

This chain joins TRBV18 and TRBJ2-1; tentatively, D is TRBD1 or TRBD2 (5 bases each). With 4 bases removed from V and 8 bases from J, the gap between germline ends came to 6 bases. The germline CDR1 and CDR2 sequences are KGHSH and LQKENI. This CDR3 is 11 amino acids long. Here the CDR3 reads CASSRGYEQFF. The CDR3 DNA sequence: TGTGCCAGCTCACGGGGGTATGAGCAGTTCTTC.

The rearrangement uses TRBV6-6 and TRBJ2-1; 15 nucleotides align to TRBD2. CDR1 MNHNY and CDR2 SVGAGI come from the germline V gene (reference sequence). Germline trimming cut 5 bases from V and 7 bases from J; bases unmatched to any gene: 0. The CDR3 sequence is 14 residues long. This chain's CDR3 is CASSGTSGRNEQFF. DNA of the CDR3: TGTGCCAGCAGTGGGACTAGCGGGAGGAATGAGCAGTTCTTC.

The rearrangement uses TRBV15 and TRBJ1-6; TRBD1 matches 9 bases. CDR3 length: 17 amino acids. Germline CDR1 LNHNV, CDR2 YYDKDF (reference sequence). The trim removed 0 bases at V and 14 bases at J, leaving 14 bases unmatched. For the CDR3, the DNA is TGTGCCACCAGCAGAGAGATGCGAACAGGGGGCGCTGGGTCCCTCCACTTT. This gives the protein CATSREMRTGGAGSLHF. Based on the CDR3 plus reference TRBV15 and TRBJ1-6, the full variable domain is DAMVIQNPRYQVTQFGKPVTLSCSQTLNHNVMYWYQQKSSQAPKLLFHYYDKDFNNEADTPDNFQSRRPNTSFCFLDIRSPGLGDTAMYLCATSREMRTGGAGSLHFGNGTRLTVT.